The 3 T cell receptor beta chains given below trace back to one sample, sequenced in a study of shared clonotypes between healthy human individuals. Here immunoSEQ multiplex PCR was the method, and the copy in TCRdb shows in-frame clones only, minus some. This sample has approximately 2.1 million clones, with approximately 95% found just once. The sequenced sample consisted of naive CD4+ T cells from PBMCs. Subset in this sample: CD45RA+ positively selected. All receptors derive from a man between 18 and 35 years old in good health. Some clones in this sample may be carry-over from other donors' samples.

The chain uses TRBV28 and TRBJ2-2; D remains unclear. Germline V gene lookup returns CDR1 MDHEN and CDR2 SYDVKM. Trimming removed 5 bases at V and 3 bases at J, with 16 bases between. The CDR3 contains 16 residues. The CDR3, as DNA: TGTGCCAGCAGTACCCGGACGGCCCCCGACACCGGGGAGCTGTTTTTT. Translation: CASSTRTAPDTGELFF.

This clone was detected only a few times. In the same sample, other DNA sequences code for this CDR3. The chain recombines TRBV28 with TRBJ1-5; possible D gene TRBD1, 5 bases. V lost 3 bases and J 7 bases, leaving 10 bases between the germline ends. The germline gives CDR1 MDHEN, CDR2 SYDVKM. This CDR3 has 13 amino acids. The CDR3 DNA is TGTGCCAGCAGTTTGAGGGGTCGCCAGCCCCAGCATTTT. Protein sequence: CASSLRGRQPQHF.

The rearrangement joins TRBV7-8 to TRBJ2-5; tentative D call: TRBD1 (5 bases). Trimming removed 0 bases at V and 5 bases at J, with 10 bases between. Per the germline V gene, CDR1 is SGHVS and CDR2 is FQNEAQ. This CDR3 is 14 amino acids long. CDR3 in DNA: TGTGCCAGCAGCTTAGCAGACAGAGGCGAGACCCAGTACTTC. Amino acids: CASSLADRGETQYF.